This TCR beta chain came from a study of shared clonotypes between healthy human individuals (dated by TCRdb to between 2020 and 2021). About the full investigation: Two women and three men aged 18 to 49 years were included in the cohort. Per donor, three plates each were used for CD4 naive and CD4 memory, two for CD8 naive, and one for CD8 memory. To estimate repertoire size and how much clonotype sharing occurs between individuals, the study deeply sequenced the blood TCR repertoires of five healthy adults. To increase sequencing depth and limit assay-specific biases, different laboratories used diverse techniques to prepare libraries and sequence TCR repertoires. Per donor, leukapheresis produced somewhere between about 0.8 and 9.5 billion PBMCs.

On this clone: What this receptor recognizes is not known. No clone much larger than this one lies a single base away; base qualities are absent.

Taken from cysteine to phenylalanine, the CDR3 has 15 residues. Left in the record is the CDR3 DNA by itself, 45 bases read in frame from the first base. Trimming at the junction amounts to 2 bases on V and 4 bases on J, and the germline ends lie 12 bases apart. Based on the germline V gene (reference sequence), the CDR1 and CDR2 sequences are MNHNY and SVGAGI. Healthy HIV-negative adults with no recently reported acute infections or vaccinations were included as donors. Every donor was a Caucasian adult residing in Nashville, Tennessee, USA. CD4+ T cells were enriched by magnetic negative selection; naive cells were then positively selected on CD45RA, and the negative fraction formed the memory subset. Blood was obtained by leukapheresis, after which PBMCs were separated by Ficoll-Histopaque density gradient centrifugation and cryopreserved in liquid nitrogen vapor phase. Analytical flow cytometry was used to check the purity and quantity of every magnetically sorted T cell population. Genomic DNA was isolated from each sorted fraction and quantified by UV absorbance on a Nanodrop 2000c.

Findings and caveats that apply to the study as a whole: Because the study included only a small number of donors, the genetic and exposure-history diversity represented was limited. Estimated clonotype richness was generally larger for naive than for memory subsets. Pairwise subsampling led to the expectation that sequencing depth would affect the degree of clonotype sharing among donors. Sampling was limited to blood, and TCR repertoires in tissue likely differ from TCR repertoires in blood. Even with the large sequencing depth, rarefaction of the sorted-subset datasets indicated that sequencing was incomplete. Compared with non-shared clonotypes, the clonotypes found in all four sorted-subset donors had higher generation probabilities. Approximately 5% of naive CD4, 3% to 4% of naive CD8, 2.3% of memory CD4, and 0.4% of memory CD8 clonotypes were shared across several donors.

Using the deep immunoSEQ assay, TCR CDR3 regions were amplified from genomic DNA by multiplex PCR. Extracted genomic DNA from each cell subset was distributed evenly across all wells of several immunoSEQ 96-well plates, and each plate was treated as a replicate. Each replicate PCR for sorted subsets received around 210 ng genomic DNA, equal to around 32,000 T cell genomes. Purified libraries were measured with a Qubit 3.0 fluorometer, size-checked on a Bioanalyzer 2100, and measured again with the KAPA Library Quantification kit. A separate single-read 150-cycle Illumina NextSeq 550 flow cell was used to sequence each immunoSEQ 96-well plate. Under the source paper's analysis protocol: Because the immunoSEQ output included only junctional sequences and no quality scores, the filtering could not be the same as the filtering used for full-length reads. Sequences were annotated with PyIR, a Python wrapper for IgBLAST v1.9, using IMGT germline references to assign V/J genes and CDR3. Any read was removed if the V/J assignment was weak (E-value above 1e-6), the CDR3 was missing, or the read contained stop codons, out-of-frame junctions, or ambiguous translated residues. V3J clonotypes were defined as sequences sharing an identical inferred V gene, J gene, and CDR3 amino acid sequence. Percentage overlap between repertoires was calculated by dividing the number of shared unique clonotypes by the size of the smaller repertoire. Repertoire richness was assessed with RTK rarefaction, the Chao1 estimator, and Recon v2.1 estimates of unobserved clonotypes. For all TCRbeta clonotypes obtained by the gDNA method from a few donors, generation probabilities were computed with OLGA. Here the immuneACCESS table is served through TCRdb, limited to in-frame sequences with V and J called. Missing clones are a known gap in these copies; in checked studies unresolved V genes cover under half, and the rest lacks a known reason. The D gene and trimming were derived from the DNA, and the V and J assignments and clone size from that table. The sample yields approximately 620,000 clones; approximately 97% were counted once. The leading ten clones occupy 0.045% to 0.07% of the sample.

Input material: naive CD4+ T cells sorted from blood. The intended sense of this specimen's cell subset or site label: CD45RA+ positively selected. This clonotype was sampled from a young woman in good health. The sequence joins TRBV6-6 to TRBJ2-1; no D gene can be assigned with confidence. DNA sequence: TGTGCCAGCAGTTACACTACAGACCAGTACAATGAGCAGTTCTTC. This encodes CASSYTTDQYNEQFF.